This entry lists 24 T cell receptor beta chains sequenced from one sample in a study of blood T cells in healthy people across ages. A second PCR, run for about 7 to 11 cycles, used a sample-barcoded 5' primer plus a J-beta primer mix. TCRdb ran MiXCR on the 5' RACE reads and lists one entry per CDR3 protein. The sample has roughly 1.7 million distinct CDR3 sequences, roughly 32% seen once; the top ten hold over 9%. The source material was blood. These receptors were collected from a woman in her twenties or thirties in good health.

There are a few counts of this clonotype. The V and J genes are TRBV4-2 and TRBJ2-3; unclear D gene. The CDR3 contains 10 residues. Trimming pared 0 bases from V and 8 bases from J, leaving 0 bases between. CDR1 is LGHNA and CDR2 is YNFKEQ in the germline V gene. In DNA, the CDR3 is TGTGCCAGCAGCCAAGATACGCAGTATTTT. It translates to CASSQDTQYF.

In its sample, this clonotype was seen once. The chain has TRBV20-1 and TRBJ1-1; maybe TRBD1 (5 bases). The CDR3 contains 12 residues. V was shortened by 6 bases and J by 4 bases, with 12 bases between the two germline ends. Germline CDR1 reads DFQATT; CDR2 reads SNEGSKA (reference sequence). DNA for the CDR3: TGCAGTGCCAGCAGGGCGCCCACTGAAGCTTTCTTT. Its protein is CSASRAPTEAFF.

This clonotype occurred a few times. The J gene is TRBJ2-5, the V gene TRBV20-1, with D perhaps TRBD1 or TRBD2 (5 bases each). Trimming pared 3 bases from V and 5 bases from J, leaving 19 bases between. CDR3 length: 15 amino acids. Germline values: CDR1 DFQATT, CDR2 SNEGSKA (reference sequence). CDR3 region: CSARNSRGGGETQYF. The DNA for the CDR3 is TGCAGTGCTAGGAACAGCCGTGGGGGTGGGGAGACCCAGTACTTC.

This chain connects TRBV6-2 or TRBV6-3 to TRBJ1-2; 8 nucleotides match TRBD1. The germline V gene encodes CDR1 MNHEY and CDR2 SVGEGT. J gave up 7 bases and V 7 bases, and 8 bases lay outside the gene matches. The CDR3 totals 13 residues. In nucleotides, the CDR3 is TGTGCCAGCACCTTCGGACAGGGTGGTGGCTACACCTTC. This codes for CASTFGQGGGYTF.

This clonotype was detected only a few times. The rearrangement joins TRBV28 to TRBJ1-5; 10 nucleotides agree with TRBD1. Trimming removed 8 bases from V and 6 bases from J; junction bases left unmatched: 16. Germline CDR1 and CDR2: MDHEN and SYDVKM. The CDR3 is 17 amino acids. The CDR3 nucleotides read TGTGCCAGCCTATCGGGACAGGGGAGGGAGCGGGGTCAGCCCCAGCATTTT. As protein: CASLSGQGRERGQPQHF.

A remark on this clonotype: Mismatch with germline at one junction end may stem from a read error. The chain's CDR3 is CASSHLGTSGGTSSHEQYF. CDR3 DNA sequence: TGCGCCAGCAGCCACTTGGGGACTAGCGGGGGGACGAGCTCCCACGAGCAGTACTTC. The chain employs TRBV4-1 and TRBJ2-7, with 15 bases that match TRBD2. The CDR3 spans 19 residues. Germline V lookup: CDR1 MGHRA, CDR2 YSYEKL.

This clonotype was recorded a few times. The gene calls are TRBV5-1 and TRBJ2-5, with 8 bases identical to TRBD2. Germline CDR1 is SGHRS and CDR2 is YFSETQ. J lost 4 bases, V lost 7 bases, and 12 bases had no gene match. The CDR3 consists of 15 residues. In nucleotides, the CDR3 is TGCGCCAGCGGGGAGAGCAGCGGGGGTAGAGAGACCCAGTACTTC. This translates into CASGESSGGRETQYF. The variable domain in full, with the rest retrieved from reference TRBV5-1 and TRBJ2-5, is KAGVTQTPRYLIKTRGQQVTLSCSPISGHRSVSWYQQTPGQGLQFLFEYFSETQRNKGNFPGRFSGRQFSNSRSEMNVSTLELGDSALYLCASGESSGGRETQYFGPGTRLLVL.

This clonotype was observed many times. The V call is TRBV15, the J call TRBJ2-1; 8 nucleotides agree with TRBD2. Germline V gives CDR1 LNHNV, CDR2 YYDKDF (reference sequence). The CDR3 is 15 residues long. The J segment lost 4 bases and the V segment lost 1 base, leaving 3 bases of the junction unmatched. The DNA for the CDR3 is TGTGCCACCAGCAGAGCGGGAGGGCTTTACAATGAGCAGTTCTTC. Its translation is CATSRAGGLYNEQFF.

As DNA, the CDR3 is TGTGCCAGCAGCCCCCCCCCCTCCTACAATGAGCAGTTCTTC. This encodes CASSPPPSYNEQFF. The chain recombines TRBV11-2 with TRBJ2-1; D gene unclear. The CDR3 is 14 residues long. Germline CDR1 and CDR2: SGHAT and FQNNGV. With 5 bases removed from V and 0 bases from J, the gap between germline ends came to 8 bases.

This clonotype has only a few counts. The chain employs TRBV5-1 and TRBJ1-2; 7 nucleotides agree with TRBD1. Looked up from germline, CDR1 is SGHRS and CDR2 is YFSETQ. The CDR3 contains 15 residues. With V trimmed by 4 bases and J by 4 bases, 10 bases remained unmatched. The CDR3 coding sequence is TGCGCCAGCAGCACCGCCGACAGGGAGGCCTATGGCTACACCTTC. Protein: CASSTADREAYGYTF.

Worth noting for this clonotype: The germline gene is not matched at one end of the junction; a read error may be the cause. The CDR3 loop is CSASGKNEQVF. CDR3 DNA sequence: TGCAGTGCTAGCGGGAAGAATGAGCAGGTCTTC. This chain joins TRBV20-1 and TRBJ2-1; D is perhaps TRBD2 (5 bases). CDR1 DFQATT and CDR2 SNEGSKA come from the germline V gene (reference sequence). CDR3 size: 11 residues.

This clonotype was picked up a small number of times. This chain connects TRBV7-2 to TRBJ1-6, with D uncertain. The germline V gene has CDR1 SGHTA and CDR2 FQGNSA. Trimming left V 5 bases short and J 0 bases short, with 8 bases between. CDR3 length equals 15 residues. The CDR3 protein is CASSPKSSYNSPLHF. The CDR3 coding sequence is TGTGCCAGCAGCCCGAAGAGCTCCTATAATTCACCCCTCCACTTT.

This rearrangement joins TRBV29-1 to TRBJ1-1; D gene uncertain. V lost 4 bases and J 1 base, leaving 10 bases between the germline ends. The CDR3 extends over 13 amino acids. CDR1 and CDR2 from the germline V gene are SQVTM and ANQGSEA. The CDR3: CSVAPKGNTEAFF. The CDR3 DNA reads TGCAGCGTTGCCCCGAAGGGGAACACTGAAGCTTTCTTT.

The rearrangement joins TRBV11-2 to TRBJ2-1; D could derive from TRBD1 or TRBD2 (6 bases each). The CDR3 consists of 15 residues. The germline V and J ends were trimmed by 5 bases and 5 bases, with 16 bases remaining between them. In germline, CDR1 is SGHAT, CDR2 FQNNGV. This CDR3 is CASSPRGLGHNEQFF. CDR3 coding DNA: TGTGCCAGCAGCCCTCGGGGGCTCGGTCACAATGAGCAGTTCTTC.

The rearrangement links TRBV4-1 to TRBJ2-7, with D possibly being TRBD2 (5 bases). Trimming pared 1 base from V and 5 bases from J, leaving 9 bases between. CDR3 length: 13 amino acids. Germline CDR1 MGHRA, CDR2 YSYEKL. This CDR3 reads CASSQGRRNEQYF. The CDR3 DNA follows: TGCGCCAGCAGCCAAGGAAGGAGGAACGAGCAGTACTTC.

The genes are TRBV27 and TRBJ2-5; 7 bases match TRBD2. The J call may be wrong; the DNA end is better matched by TRBJ2-7. Germline CDR1 reads MNHEY; CDR2 reads SMNVEV (reference sequence). The CDR3 covers 16 residues. CDR3 region: CASSLSIWEGMDEQYF. For the CDR3, the DNA is TGTGCCAGCAGTTTATCGATATGGGAGGGGATGGACGAGCAGTACTTC.

The rearrangement links TRBV20-1 to TRBJ2-4, with 8 bases aligning to TRBD1. The J call may be mistaken, given a closer DNA end match to TRBJ2-7. The CDR3 contains 14 residues. CDR1 is DFQATT and CDR2 is SNEGSKA in the germline V gene (reference sequence). CDR3 sequence: CSARGTGRRHEQYF. As DNA, the CDR3 is TGCAGTGCTAGAGGGACAGGGCGGAGACACGAGCAGTACTTC.

This chain joins TRBV25-1 and TRBJ1-2; the D gene is possibly TRBD1 (6 bases). CDR1 MGHDK and CDR2 SYGVNS come from the germline V gene. Trimming left V 6 bases short and J 4 bases short, with 18 bases between. This CDR3 region has 15 residues. In DNA form, the CDR3 reads TGTGCCAGCAGCAAATTGGAGGGGGGTCTCTATGGCTACACCTTC. This codes for CASSKLEGGLYGYTF.

As to this clonotype: The junction departs from the called germline gene at one end, perhaps through a read error. The genes are TRBV13 and TRBJ2-1; tentatively, D is TRBD2 (6 bases). The CDR3 contains 14 residues. Germline lookup yields CDR1 PRHDT and CDR2 FYEKMQ (reference sequence). The CDR3 sequence: CASSLGTLAGEQFF. CDR3 DNA: TGTGCCAGCAGCCTAGGGACTCTCGCGGGGGAGCAGTTCTTC.

This clonotype was seen only a few times. The chain carries TRBV27 and TRBJ1-2, with TRBD1 identical over 8 bases. The trim removed 6 bases at V and 1 base at J, leaving 7 bases unmatched. CDR1 is MNHEY, CDR2 SMNVEV, per germline (reference sequence). The CDR3 has 15 amino acids. CDR3 sequence (DNA): TGTGCCAGCAGGGGCCAGGGGGCAAATAACTATGGCTACACCTTC. Its translation is CASRGQGANNYGYTF.

The table lists this clonotype with a few counts. The chain's CDR3 is CASSYSTVSGYEQYF. CDR3 DNA: TGTGCCAGCAGTTACTCGACGGTATCTGGCTACGAGCAGTACTTC. The chain joins TRBV6-2 or TRBV6-3 to TRBJ2-7; D unclear. The CDR3 extends over 15 amino acids. Trimming took off 0 bases at V and 3 bases at J, with 12 bases between the two ends. Germline V gene sequence: CDR1 MNHEY, CDR2 SVGEGT.

V usage is TRBV7-9 and J usage is TRBJ2-5; 8 nucleotides match TRBD2. CDR1 is SEHNR and CDR2 is FQNEAQ in the germline V gene (reference sequence). J was trimmed by 5 bases and V by 5 bases; bases with no gene match: 13. The CDR3 covers 16 residues. CDR3 bases: TGTGCCAGCAGCACGTACTATCGGGAGGGCCTGGAGACCCAGTACTTC. This encodes CASSTYYREGLETQYF.

This clonotype has just a few counts. The chain carries TRBV20-1 and TRBJ2-1; 9 nucleotides match TRBD2. CDR3 size: 17 residues. V lost 8 bases and J lost 0; bases outside the gene matches: 14. The V gene's germline CDR1 is DFQATT and CDR2 SNEGSKA (reference sequence). The CDR3 protein is CSPSGGGAPSSYNEQFF. The CDR3 region has the DNA TGCAGTCCAAGCGGCGGGGGGGCCCCGAGCTCCTACAATGAGCAGTTCTTC.

This clonotype was found a few times. This chain joins TRBV29-1 and TRBJ2-1; TRBD2 matches 8 bases. The CDR3 runs 15 residues. V trimming: 4 bases; J trimming: 10 bases; junction bases outside the gene matches: 15. CDR1 SQVTM and CDR2 ANQGSEA come from the germline V gene. The CDR3 here is CSVGRQAGGAPEQFF. In DNA form, the CDR3 reads TGCAGCGTTGGACGGCAGGCGGGGGGAGCTCCGGAGCAGTTCTTC.